What follows are 9 T cell receptor beta chains derived from one specimen sequenced in a study of cytomegalovirus exposure and HLA in healthy donors. The PCR contained 60 Vbeta and 13 Jbeta primers. The data were produced by immunoSEQ multiplex PCR, yet TCRdb's version contains in-frame clones alone and is incomplete. This table holds approximately 170,000 clones, approximately 80% found once. Sequenced: PBMCs. These receptors came from a male donor in good health and CMV-seronegative.

This clone was counted a single time. The chain carries TRBV7-9 and TRBJ2-5; D unresolved. Germline lookup yields CDR1 SEHNR and CDR2 FQNEAQ (reference sequence). Trimming removed 0 bases from V and 5 bases from J, with 7 bases in between. CDR3 length equals 13 residues. The CDR3 region is CASSLAPAETQYF. CDR3 sequence (DNA): TGTGCCAGCAGCTTAGCTCCAGCGGAGACCCAGTACTTC.

The genes are TRBV28 and TRBJ2-7; 11 bases line up with TRBD2. The CDR3 extends over 15 amino acids. Germline V gene sequence: CDR1 MDHEN, CDR2 SYDVKM. V was pared by 4 bases and J by 2 bases, with 4 bases of the junction left unmatched. CDR3 coding DNA: TGTGCCAGCAGTTCGGGACTAGCGGCGGCCTACGAGCAGTACTTC. This gives the protein CASSSGLAAAYEQYF.

This clone came up a few times. The J gene is TRBJ2-1, the V gene TRBV5-1; possibly TRBD2 for D (6 bases). CDR3 length: 14 residues. In germline, CDR1 is SGHRS, CDR2 YFSETQ. Trimming took 0 bases from V and 4 from J, leaving 8 bases between them. CDR3 residues: CASSLAGRYNEQFF. CDR3 sequence (DNA): TGCGCCAGCAGCTTGGCCGGGAGATACAATGAGCAGTTCTTC.

This clone was observed a handful of times. V gene TRBV10-3 combines with J gene TRBJ1-1; 8 nucleotides align to TRBD1. Unmatched junction bases numbered 8, after V lost 10 bases and J lost 1 base. Germline V lookup: CDR1 ENHRY, CDR2 SYGVKD. The CDR3 loop spans 14 amino acids. The CDR3 region is CASRQGKANTEAFF. In DNA form, the CDR3 reads TGTGCCAGTCGACAGGGGAAGGCGAACACTGAAGCTTTCTTT.

This clone appeared once. The chain employs TRBV19 and TRBJ2-7; 10 positions agree with TRBD2. Germline-derived CDR1 and CDR2 are LNHDA and SQIVND (reference sequence). This CDR3 is built from 13 residues. With V trimmed by 8 bases and J by 4 bases, 5 bases remained unmatched. CDR3 nucleotides: TGTGCCAGTGGGCCTAGCGGGGGATACGAGCAGTACTTC. It encodes CASGPSGGYEQYF. Full variable domain (remainder filled in from reference TRBV19 and TRBJ2-7): DGGITQSPKYLFRKEGQNVTLSCEQNLNHDAMYWYRQDPGQGLRLIYYSQIVNDFQKGDIAEGYSVSREKKESFPLTVTSAQKNPTAFYLCASGPSGGYEQYFGPGTRLTVT.

This clone is a singleton in its sample. The V gene is TRBV13, the J gene TRBJ2-1; TRBD2 is a possible D gene (5 bases). The CDR3 sequence is 15 residues long. V was shortened by 5 bases and J by 8 bases, with 19 bases between the two germline ends. The germline V gene encodes CDR1 PRHDT and CDR2 FYEKMQ (reference sequence). DNA of the CDR3: TGTGCCAGCAGCGTGAGGCTAGCCTCCTTGGATGAGCAGTTCTTC. This sequence encodes CASSVRLASLDEQFF.

The chain has TRBV28 and TRBJ2-5; 8 nucleotides line up with TRBD1. This CDR3 comprises 13 residues. V was pared by 8 bases and J by 5 bases, with 7 bases of the junction left unmatched. The germline V gene has CDR1 MDHEN and CDR2 SYDVKM. CDR3 sequence reads: CASGQGARETQYF. Here the CDR3 DNA reads TGTGCCAGCGGCCAGGGGGCTCGGGAGACCCAGTACTTC.

This chain links TRBV5-3 with TRBJ2-5; 11 bases align to TRBD2. TRBV5-3 is flagged as an ORF with uncertain function. With 5 bases clipped from V and 4 bases from J, the junction kept 19 bases outside the gene matches. The CDR3 length is 19 residues. DNA for the CDR3: TGTGCCAGAAGGGGTGGTACTAGCGGGGGCCAATCCCGCGGAGAGACCCAGTACTTC. It yields the protein CARRGGTSGGQSRGETQYF.

The count of this clone is one. V is TRBV9 and J is TRBJ1-3; TRBD1 might be the D (6 bases). V lost 3 bases and J 1 base, leaving 17 bases between the germline ends. The germline gives CDR1 SGDLS, CDR2 YYNGEE. The CDR3 has 17 amino acids. CDR3 in amino acids: CASSARGGRNSGNTIYF. The CDR3 DNA follows: TGTGCCAGCAGCGCCCGGGGGGGCCGAAATTCTGGAAACACCATATATTTT.